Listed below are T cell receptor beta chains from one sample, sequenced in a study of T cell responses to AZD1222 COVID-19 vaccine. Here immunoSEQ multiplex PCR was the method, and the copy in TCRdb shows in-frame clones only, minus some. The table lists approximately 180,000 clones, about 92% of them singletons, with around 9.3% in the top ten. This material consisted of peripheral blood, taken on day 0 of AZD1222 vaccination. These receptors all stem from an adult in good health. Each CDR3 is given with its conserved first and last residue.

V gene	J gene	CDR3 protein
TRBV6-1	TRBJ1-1	CASIPDSMNTEAFF
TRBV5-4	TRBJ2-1	CASSHRTSGGYEQFF
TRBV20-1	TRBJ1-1	CSASGGTGNTEAFF
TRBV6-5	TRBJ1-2	CASSYSDRGNYGYTF
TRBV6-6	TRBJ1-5	CASSDRGNQPQHF
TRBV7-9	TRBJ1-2	CASSSTMAHGYTF
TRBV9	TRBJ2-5	CASSVTSGGETQYF
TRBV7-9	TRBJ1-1	CASSNRNTEAFF
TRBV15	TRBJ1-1	CATSRDEGAGTEAFF
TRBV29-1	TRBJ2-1	CSVVGNNEQFF
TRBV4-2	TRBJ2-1	CASSQDGAAGGPGEQFF
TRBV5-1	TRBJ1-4	CASSWGGGTNEKLFF
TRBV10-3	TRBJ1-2	CAISGDGYGYTF
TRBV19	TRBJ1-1	CASSIDGVEAFF
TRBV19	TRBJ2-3	CASSGSPRADYTQYF
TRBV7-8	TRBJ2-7	CASSLGRLAGMYEQYF
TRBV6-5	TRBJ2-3	CASSFPSGRAADTQYF
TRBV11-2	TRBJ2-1	CASSSIAGSYNEQFF
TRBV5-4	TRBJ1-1	CASSRQGVNLGEGAFF
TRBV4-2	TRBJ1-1	CASSQGTGAGTEAFF
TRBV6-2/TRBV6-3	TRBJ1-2	CASSYPMTGSYGYTF
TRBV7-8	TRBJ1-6	CASSFQSVAPQRHSPLHF
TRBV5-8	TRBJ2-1	CASSLWVGQGGYNEQFF
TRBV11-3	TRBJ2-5	CASSLGDRGLQETQYF
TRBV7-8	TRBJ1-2	CASSLMGAGRTNYGYTF
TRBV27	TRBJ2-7	CASSDAGTGVGEQYF
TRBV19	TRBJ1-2	CAARRPGDYGYTF
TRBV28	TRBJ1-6	CASSPRGEGGSPLHF
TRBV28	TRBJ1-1	CASSPPMGNTEAFF
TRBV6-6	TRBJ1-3	CASSYSTGGNTIYF
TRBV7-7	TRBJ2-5	CASSLGLASWETQYF
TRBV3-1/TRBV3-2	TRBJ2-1	CASSQTSGAYNEQFF
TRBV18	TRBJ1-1	CASSPSEGTEAFF
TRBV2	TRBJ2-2	CASLWRGAELTGELFF
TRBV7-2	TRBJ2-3	CASREVTADTQYF